This T cell receptor (beta chain) was sequenced during a study of OX40 agonist ivuxolimab in advanced cancers. Measured with immunoSEQ multiplex PCR; TCRdb has only the in-frame clones, and not every one. The sample contains roughly 66,000 clones, over 80% of which appear only once. Germline V gene sequence: CDR1 LNHNV, CDR2 YYDKDF (reference sequence). Trimming took off 2 bases at V and 2 bases at J, with 12 bases between the two ends. This CDR3 spans 15 amino acids. The table lists this clone with a few counts. The receptor was derived from an adult with an advanced solid tumor such as melanoma, head and neck, liver or kidney cancer. This specimen was CD4+ or CD8+ T cells sorted from blood, taken in a trial of the OX40 agonist ivuxolimab. The gene calls are TRBV15 and TRBJ1-2, with a weak D call TRBD1 (5 bases). Here the CDR3 reads CATSRTPTDNYGYTF. The CDR3 DNA reads as TGTGCCACCAGCAGAACCCCGACAGACAACTATGGCTACACCTTC.